This TCR beta chain comes out of a study of cytomegalovirus exposure and HLA in healthy donors (TCRdb year 2017). With regard to the full study: According to an earlier analysis of 587 of the donors, some 180 million T cells yielded 90 million to 130 million unique TCR beta sequences and more than 250 Gb of sequence data. Around 320 gigabases of sequencing data and some 85 million unique TCR sequences were included in an early release covering roughly 600 HLA-typed donors. Among the roughly 400 genotyped donors, approximately 81% belonged to the genetic ancestry cluster associated with self-reported Caucasian donors. The aim of the study was to test whether cataloging public T cell receptors could identify signatures of past pathogen exposure. The study profiled the T cell repertoires of some 610 subjects by immunosequencing and related them to cytomegalovirus serostatus. In addition to the first cohort of several hundred subjects, a separate validation cohort of around 110 different subjects was used. To predict cytomegalovirus infection status, the study combined high-throughput TCR immunosequencing, statistical association of individual TCRs with disease status, and machine learning. In a later analysis, previously published TCR beta repertoires from more than 500 donors were re-analyzed and high-resolution HLA genotyping was added so that TCR occurrence patterns could be studied. Rather than drawing on any new phenotypic data, the later analysis identified candidate immune exposures from TCR beta sequences and the way those sequences occurred across donors. An earlier analysis of several hundred of the donors applied high-throughput TCR beta sequencing to assess whether each TCR beta V gene segment acted as functional or pseudogenic. Alongside the repertoire data, information on donor age, sex, ethnicity and CMV serostatus was compiled. Genome-wide SNP genotypes for about 65% of the 666 donors were used in a later genetic analysis, which treated that subset as a discovery cohort. Every repertoire in the discovery cohort had been generated on one and the same sequencing platform. HLA typing covered class I and class II loci at four-digit resolution. The number of donors typed differed by locus, with 629-630 for A, B, C, DRB1 and DQB1, roughly 520 for DQA1, approximately 570 for DPA1, and under 490 for DPB1. About five DR-DQ haplotypes were treated as single units for association and clustering because of strong linkage in the cohort. Across approximately 420 genotyped donors of the cohort, an average of approximately 220,000 unique TCR beta nucleotide sequences per donor were sequenced, and 15% to 20% of those sequences were non-productive. General conclusions and limits of the study: A later analysis reported that several top co-occurrence clusters appeared linked to parvovirus B19, influenza, CMV and Epstein-Barr virus. Because HLA typing was missing for some donors at each locus, association tests included only the typed subset. In the study, approximately 150 TCR beta chains were listed as associated with cytomegalovirus. A later analysis associated 16,951 TCR beta sequences with specific HLA alleles at a false discovery rate of 0.05. The only immune exposure information available for the cohort was CMV serostatus. Roughly uniform sequencing depth across donors was assumed in presence/absence analyses, although this assumption may not hold. An earlier analysis of around 540 of the donors showed that most TCR beta V segments appeared in productive rearrangements either about 87% or about 30% of the time, which broadly matched IMGT annotations. Seventeen rarely observed V segments, including chromosome 9 orphons, were excluded from the earlier analysis of approximately 500 of the donors because counts were too low. Linkage disequilibrium might explain the correlated functional status among segregating V segments, but an unknown experimental factor could not be excluded. Because the 87-base-pair reads could not distinguish some IMGT-functional V segments, including TRBV6-2 and TRBV6-3, those segments were excluded. Assigning TCR associations to individual alleles was difficult when HLA alleles, especially DR and DQ, strongly co-occurred. A later analysis found that most CMV-associated TCR beta chains appeared HLA-restricted, with HLA associations seemingly driven largely by CMV exposure. Compared with equally common non-associated chains, HLA-associated TCR beta chains in a later analysis were more clonally expanded and had lower generation probabilities. The authors suggested that the approach could potentially be generalized to other disease states and immunological phenotypes. Only TCR beta chains were sequenced in this cohort, and the absence of alpha or paired-chain data limited detectable features. A later genetic analysis associated a missense DCLRE1C variant with V-gene and J-gene trimming of TCR beta chains, and an independent cohort replicated the association. Most TCR sequences were observed very rarely across donors, whereas some public TCRs were present in many individuals. A further reported finding was that TCR beta sequences accurately predicted the HLA-A and HLA-B alleles for most subjects in the first cohort. Cytomegalovirus status was reported to be diagnosed by the classifier with high specificity and sensitivity in both the original and validation cohorts. A few of the identified cytomegalovirus-associated TCR beta chains were confirmed in vitro to be specific for cytomegalovirus antigens. The sequencing pipeline was judged likely to have produced a cluster of highly shared sequence variants as a technical artifact. According to a later analysis, TCR association rates differed among HLA loci, with DRB1 alleles showing the most associated TCRs and HLA-C alleles showing the fewest. In a later genetic analysis, fewer N-insertions in productive TCRs were reported among donors in an Asian-associated ancestry cluster than the roughly 710-donor mean.

The cohort consisted of 666 healthy bone marrow donors. All cohort members were sampled while nominally healthy, although unrecorded immune exposures were likely present. CMV serostatus was recorded as positive for some 300 and negative for about half of the 666 cohort members, whereas no CMV serostatus was recorded for the donor in question. Each donor provided a peripheral blood sample, and peripheral blood mononuclear cells were used for TCR beta sequencing. Genomic DNA extraction from the blood cell samples was performed with the Qiagen DNeasy Blood Extraction Kit. Libraries were constructed by the immunoSEQ multiplex PCR assay. The multiplex PCR relied on a mix of 60 forward primers for TCR Vbeta segments and 13 reverse primers for TCR Jbeta segments. The CDR3 region of rearranged TCR beta genes was amplified from genomic DNA by a multiplex PCR assay. Amplified TCR beta libraries were sequenced as 87-base-pair reads on the Illumina HiSeq System. The paper's data handling went like this. A later analysis counted some 80 million unique TCR beta chains across the 500 to 850 repertoires, and around 12 million of these chains were shared by at least two donors. Raw reads were error-corrected and collapsed into unique sequences by a nearest-neighbor algorithm in which closely related sequences were merged to remove PCR and sequencing errors. CDR3 sequences were aligned to IMGT reference sequences to assign V, D and J gene segments. For a sequence to be retained, a match of at least six nucleotides to both a V gene segment and a J gene segment was required. Rearrangements were classified as productive when the CDR3 lacked stop codons and remained in frame with V and J, and all other rearrangements were classified as non-productive. Following IMGT convention, CDR3 was defined as the stretch from the second conserved V-encoded cysteine up to the conserved J-encoded phenylalanine. The earlier analysis of some 580 of the donors excluded any sequence lacking an unambiguous match to a single V gene segment. In an earlier analysis of approximately 590 of the donors, a V segment was called functional when productive rearrangements were above 56.7%, and segregating when the standard deviation between donors exceeded 5%. A statistical classification framework was built to diagnose cytomegalovirus status from the catalog of TCR beta chain sequences. V and J gene assignment, in a later analysis, came from comparing TCR nucleotide sequences with IMGT/GENE-DB human TR gene sequences. In a later analysis, CDR3 sequences and most-parsimonious VDJ recombination scenarios were assigned using the TCRdist pipeline. In a later analysis, each TCR beta chain was defined by its CDR3 amino acid sequence together with its V-gene family, and reads lacking a unique V-gene family were excluded. As a way to deal with suspected cross-contamination and a sequencing artifact, a later analysis dropped 500 to 700 nucleotide sequences that were highly shared and had low generation probability. In a later analysis, a clonal expansion index for each public chain was calculated from normalized within-repertoire ranks of inferred template counts. Generation probabilities in a later analysis came from a VDJ recombination model fitted to out-of-frame rearrangements, and those results were checked against IGoR. A later analysis scored TCR-TCR, TCR-HLA and TCR-CMV co-occurrence with hypergeometric tests, applying a repertoire-size bias correction to TCR pairs. False discovery rates were estimated in a later analysis by permuting HLA or CMV assignments 20 times. In a later analysis, co-occurring TCRs were grouped with DBSCAN, and TCRdist sequence similarity was added when clustering was performed within HLA-allele-positive subsets. Repertoires with fewer than 30,000 or more than 120,000 public chains were left out of co-occurrence clustering, as were five repertoires with anomalous nucleotide sharing. This immuneACCESS table, as held by TCRdb, lists in-frame sequences with V and J called but not all clones. Of the missing ones, under half trace to an unresolved V gene in checked studies; the others have no known cause. D and trimming come from the DNA, and the V and J calls and clone size come from that table. This sample gives roughly 130,000 clones in total; 65% to 80% of them show up just once. Jointly, the top ten make up just over 1% of the sample.

According to the germline V gene, CDR1 reads SGHDT and CDR2 reads YYEEEE. Relative to germline, V is 3 bases shorter and J is 5 bases shorter, with 12 bases between their ends. There are 14 amino acids in the CDR3, from cysteine to phenylalanine inclusive. Just the 42-base CDR3 DNA is kept, in frame starting at base 1. In regard to this clone: The antigen this receptor binds is unknown. No base quality information exists; no much larger clone differs at one position.

The sample comprised PBMCs. The clonotype was recovered from a human donor in good health. The chain uses TRBV5-6 and TRBJ2-1; TRBD1 might be the D gene, on 5 matching bases. The DNA sequence is given as TGTGCCAGCAGCTCCATCGGCAGGGACAATGAGCAGTTCTTC. Its protein reads: CASSSIGRDNEQFF. The reference TRBV5-6 and TRBJ2-1 proteins fill in what lies around the CDR3, so the full variable domain reads DAGVTQSPTHLIKTRGQQVTLRCSPKSGHDTVSWYQQALGQGPQFIFQYYEEEERQRGNFPDRFSGHQFPNYSSELNVNALLLGDSALYLCASSSIGRDNEQFFGPGTRLTVL.